What follows are 17 T cell receptor beta chains derived from one specimen sequenced in a study of tumour-infiltrating T cells in Burkitt lymphoma. The method was immunoSEQ multiplex PCR; TCRdb's version includes in-frame clones alone and lacks a portion of them. The table has roughly 5,100 clones, about a sixth seen once. The sample consisted of tumor tissue. The receptors come from a human donor with diffuse large B-cell lymphoma.

V gene TRBV7-2 combines with J gene TRBJ2-3, with 8 bases that match TRBD2. J gave up 0 bases and V 2 bases, and 4 bases lay outside the gene matches. The length of the CDR3 is 16 residues. Germline V CDR1 and CDR2: SGHTA, FQGNSA. CDR3 region: CASSLLAGVSTDTQYF. Written as DNA, the CDR3 is TGTGCCAGCAGCTTACTAGCGGGCGTTAGCACAGATACGCAGTATTTT.

This chain connects TRBV28 to TRBJ2-3; D gene ambiguous. Trimming took 1 base from V and 6 from J, leaving 11 bases between them. Germline V gene sequence: CDR1 MDHEN, CDR2 SYDVKM. The CDR3 is 14 residues long. CDR3 DNA: TGTGCCAGCAGTTTATCTAGAACTGTTGATACGCAGTATTTT. It is translated as CASSLSRTVDTQYF.

In this sample, this clone turned up a few times. This chain joins TRBV7-6 and TRBJ2-1; weak D call: TRBD2 (5 bases). The V end lost 1 base, the J end lost 10 bases, and 11 bases lay between the germline ends. Germline V CDR1 and CDR2: SGHVS, FNYEAQ. The CDR3 sequence is 13 residues long. Written as DNA, the CDR3 is TGTGCCAGCAGCTTAGTCCCCAGGAGGGAGCAGTTCTTC. Translated, it gives CASSLVPRREQFF.

This clone was detected a few times. This chain links TRBV27 with TRBJ2-1; tentatively, D is TRBD1 or TRBD2 (5 bases each). The ends were cut back, 2 bases at V and 9 bases at J, with 14 bases in the middle. The CDR3 is 14 amino acids. Germline V gives CDR1 MNHEY, CDR2 SMNVEV (reference sequence). DNA for the CDR3: TGTGCCAGCAGTTTAGGGACCAACCTGTTTGAGCAGTTCTTC. This gives the protein CASSLGTNLFEQFF.

The chain has TRBV27 and TRBJ1-2; D is possibly TRBD1 (5 bases). Germline V gene lookup returns CDR1 MNHEY and CDR2 SMNVEV (reference sequence). The CDR3 consists of 16 residues. Deletions cut 6 bases from V and 3 bases from J, with 20 bases between. CDR3 sequence reads: CASSSTPGPPHYGYTF. The CDR3 DNA follows: TGTGCCAGCAGCTCGACCCCGGGGCCTCCACACTATGGCTACACCTTC.

V is TRBV7-2 and J is TRBJ2-7; D is unclear. Trimming cost V 0 bases and J 0 bases, with 12 bases left between them. The CDR3 spans 16 residues. The germline CDR1 and CDR2 sequences are SGHTA and FQGNSA. The CDR3 is CASSLAPGGSSYEQYF. CDR3 coding DNA: TGTGCCAGCAGCTTAGCTCCCGGCGGTAGCTCCTACGAGCAGTACTTC. The full variable domain, with the rest looked up from reference TRBV7-2 and TRBJ2-7, is GAGVSQSPSNKVTEKGKDVELRCDPISGHTALYWYRQSLGQGLEFLIYFQGNSAPDKSGLPSDRFSAERTGGSVSTLTIQRTQQEDSAVYLCASSLAPGGSSYEQYFGPGTRLTVT.

The chain employs TRBV6-5 and TRBJ1-5, with D possibly matching TRBD1 (5 bases). Germline loops: CDR1 MNHEY, CDR2 SVGAGI. The CDR3 is made up of 15 amino acids. Trimming shortened V by 3 bases and J by 2 bases, and 11 bases separated the two germline ends. The CDR3 is CASSYGGGGNQPQHF. CDR3 bases: TGTGCCAGCAGTTATGGGGGAGGGGGCAATCAGCCCCAGCATTTT.

This clone was seen only a few times. V and J are TRBV5-4 and TRBJ2-7, with 8 positions matching TRBD1. The CDR3 length is 16 residues. The V and J ends lost 4 bases and 7 bases, in that order; junction bases with no gene match: 16. CDR1 is SGHNT and CDR2 is YYREEE in the germline V gene (reference sequence). CDR3 bases: TGTGCCAGCAGCGCGATGGACAGGGACAATTTACGTGAGCAGTACTTC. It translates to CASSAMDRDNLREQYF.

This clone is termed medium-sized (0.01 to 0.1%). The J gene is TRBJ2-2, the V gene TRBV7-9; no clear D. Trimming took off 5 bases at V and 3 bases at J, with 4 bases between the two ends. The CDR3 spans 12 residues. The germline V gene encodes CDR1 SEHNR and CDR2 FQNEAQ (reference sequence). In DNA, the CDR3 is TGTGCCAGCAGCCCTTACACCGGGGAGCTGTTTTTT. Its protein is CASSPYTGELFF.

This clone was counted only a few times. The V gene is TRBV28, the J gene TRBJ1-3; D is ambiguous. V was pared by 8 bases and J by 0 bases, with 5 bases between. This CDR3 comprises 12 residues. The germline gives CDR1 MDHEN, CDR2 SYDVKM. The CDR3: CASSYSGNTIYF. The CDR3, as DNA: TGTGCCAGCTCATACTCTGGAAACACCATATATTTT.

As to this clone: The junction and the germline gene differ at one end; a read error may be behind it. The chain links TRBV19 to TRBJ1-1; 9 bases agree with TRBD1. The length of the CDR3 is 15 residues. The V gene's germline CDR1 is LNHDA and CDR2 SQIVND (reference sequence). The CDR3 loop is CASSIRTTGGTEAFF. CDR3 bases: TGTGCTAGTAGTATTCGGACGACAGGGGGGACTGAAGCTTTCTTT.

This sequence joins TRBV20-1 and TRBJ2-7; TRBD2 might be the D (5 bases). The germline gives CDR1 DFQATT, CDR2 SNEGSKA (reference sequence). The CDR3 contains 11 residues. Trimming removed 3 bases at V and 4 bases at J, with 7 bases between. The CDR3 here is CSASRLYEQYF. The CDR3 bases are TGCAGTGCTAGCCGACTATACGAGCAGTACTTC.

This clone occurred a few times. The chain recombines TRBV5-5 with TRBJ2-7; TRBD2 matches at 10 bases. This CDR3 is 16 amino acids long. The junction had 7 bases not matched to a gene; V was cut back by 0 bases and J by 4 bases. The germline V gene encodes CDR1 SGHKS and CDR2 YYEKEE (reference sequence). As DNA, the CDR3 is TGTGCCAGCAGCTTGGCCGGTCTAGCGGGAGCTTACGAGCAGTACTTC. Amino acids: CASSLAGLAGAYEQYF.

This clone was picked up a small number of times. The chain uses TRBV7-6 and TRBJ2-3; no reliable D call. The ends were cut back, 5 bases at V and 1 base at J, with 10 bases in the middle. The CDR3 totals 14 residues. Germline CDR1 reads SGHVS; CDR2 reads FNYEAQ. This CDR3 reads CASSPGPGTDTQYF. The CDR3 nucleotides are TGTGCCAGCAGCCCTGGACCGGGCACAGATACGCAGTATTTT. The variable domain in full, with the rest retrieved from reference TRBV7-6 and TRBJ2-3, is GAGVSQSPRYKVTKRGQDVALRCDPISGHVSLYWYRQALGQGPEFLTYFNYEAQQDKSGLPNDRFSAERPEGSISTLTIQRTEQRDSAMYRCASSPGPGTDTQYFGPGTRLTVL.

This clone appeared a few times. The V gene is TRBV29-1, the J gene TRBJ2-4; possible D gene TRBD1, 6 bases. V was pared by 4 bases and J by 5 bases, with 9 bases between. This CDR3 contains 12 residues. Germline CDR1 is SQVTM and CDR2 is ANQGSEA. The CDR3, as DNA: TGCAGCGTTGTCGGACAGCAAAACATTCAGTACTTC. The encoded protein is CSVVGQQNIQYF.

The V and J genes are TRBV28 and TRBJ1-1; 7 nucleotides align to TRBD1. Germline trimming cut 4 bases from V and 4 bases from J; bases unmatched to any gene: 6. The length of the CDR3 is 14 residues. Germline values: CDR1 MDHEN, CDR2 SYDVKM. The CDR3 region is CASSSPGGGTEAFF. CDR3 in DNA: TGTGCCAGCAGTTCGCCAGGGGGGGGCACTGAAGCTTTCTTT. Looking up the rest from reference TRBV28 and TRBJ1-1 gives the full variable domain: DVKVTQSSRYLVKRTGEKVFLECVQDMDHENMFWYRQDPGLGLRLIYFSYDVKMKEKGDIPEGYSVSREKKERFSLILESASTNQTSMYLCASSSPGGGTEAFFGQGTRLTVV.

V usage is TRBV19 and J usage is TRBJ2-5; 15 positions match TRBD2. Per germline, CDR1 LNHDA and CDR2 SQIVND (reference sequence). The CDR3 has 18 amino acids. With 3 bases clipped from V and 9 bases from J, the junction kept 14 bases outside the gene matches. This CDR3 reads CASSIRGLAGGHQGAQYF. The CDR3 DNA reads as TGTGCCAGTAGTATCCGGGGACTAGCGGGAGGCCACCAGGGTGCCCAGTACTTC.